The rows below give T cell receptor beta chains drawn from one sample of a study of cytomegalovirus exposure and HLA in healthy donors. Sequencing used immunoSEQ multiplex PCR; TCRdb keeps in-frame clones, though not all of them. The sample records 150,000 or so clones, roughly 82% being singletons. The source material was PBMCs. The receptors come from a man under 40 in good health and CMV-seronegative. The CDR3 runs from the conserved cysteine through the conserved F or W. The D gene is left open where the match is weak. Not all rows give a size; the values are once, few, many and, for expanded clones, a class.

cdr3_aa cdr3_nt v_call clone_size j_call d_call
CASSRYEQYF TGTGCCAGCAGTCGTTACGAGCAGTACTTC TRBV28 once TRBJ2-7 NA
CASSVMGTSGYEQYF TGTGCCAGCAGCGTAATGGGAACTAGCGGTTACGAGCAGTACTTC TRBV9 NA TRBJ2-7 TRBD2
CASSTGVRGPGYTF TGTGCCAGCAGCACCGGGGTTAGGGGGCCTGGCTACACCTTC TRBV6-5 few TRBJ1-2 TRBD1
CASSFLPGTGGSRDTQYF TGTGCCAGCAGCTTTTTACCCGGGACAGGGGGTTCTAGAGATACGCAGTATTTT TRBV7-9 NA TRBJ2-3 TRBD1
CACRGVGDAFF TGTGCCTGCCGGGGGGTTGGGGATGCTTTCTTT TRBV19 NA TRBJ1-1 NA
CAWSAGQGARMGISGYNEKLFF TGTGCCTGGAGTGCCGGCCAGGGGGCCAGGATGGGAATTAGCGGTTATAATGAAAAACTGTTTTTT TRBV30 once TRBJ1-4 TRBD1
CASSPLTDNEQFF TGCGCCAGCAGTCCCCTCACAGACAATGAGCAGTTCTTC TRBV5-1 NA TRBJ2-1 NA
CASSPGTSGTGYEQYF TGTGCCAGCAGCCCAGGGACTAGCGGGACCGGGTACGAGCAGTACTTC TRBV7-9 few TRBJ2-7 TRBD2
CASSLIPSSYNEQFF TGTGCCAGCAGCTTGATTCCCAGCTCCTACAATGAGCAGTTCTTC TRBV5-5 NA TRBJ2-1 NA
CASSSGGYNEQFF TGTGCCAGCAGCTCAGGGGGCTACAATGAGCAGTTCTTC TRBV7-3 NA TRBJ2-1 TRBD1
CASSSTSGGYYEQYF TGCGCCAGCAGCTCGACTAGCGGGGGCTACTACGAGCAGTACTTC TRBV5-1 NA TRBJ2-7 TRBD2
CAGGQGGTEAFF TGTGCCGGGGGACAGGGCGGCACTGAAGCTTTCTTT TRBV5-6 NA TRBJ1-1 TRBD1
CAWSVAGRITDTQYF TGTGCCTGGAGTGTAGCGGGCAGAATCACAGATACGCAGTATTTT TRBV30 NA TRBJ2-3 NA
CASSLGTGPFF TGTGCCAGCAGCTTAGGGACAGGGCCGTTCTTC TRBV7-2 NA TRBJ2-1 TRBD1
CASSLRGSGRIYEQYF TGTGCCAGCAGCTTGCGGGGTTCTGGGCGGATCTACGAGCAGTACTTC TRBV5-4 NA TRBJ2-7 NA
CASSPGLSGRIEQFF TGTGCCAGCAGCCCAGGACTAAGCGGGAGAATTGAGCAGTTCTTC TRBV7-9 NA TRBJ2-1 TRBD2
CASSFLGGQGGELFF TGTGCCAGCAGCTTCCTCGGGGGGCAGGGCGGGGAGCTGTTTTTT TRBV6-6 NA TRBJ2-2 NA
CASSDRGLTNYGYTF TGTGCCAGCAGCGATAGGGGGCTTACTAACTATGGCTACACCTTC TRBV9 once TRBJ1-2 TRBD1
CASRGSRTSGGQETQYF TGCGCCAGCAGGGGTTCCCGGACTAGCGGGGGTCAAGAGACCCAGTACTTC TRBV5-1 NA TRBJ2-5 TRBD2
CASSPTGGGLATSYEQYF TGTGCCAGTAGTCCAACTGGCGGGGGGCTGGCCACCTCCTACGAGCAGTACTTC TRBV19 NA TRBJ2-7 TRBD2
CASSSFSSGRAPDTQYF TGTGCCAGCAGTTCCTTCTCGAGTGGGAGGGCCCCGGATACGCAGTATTTT TRBV27 NA TRBJ2-3 TRBD2
CASRGSGNNEQFF TGTGCCAGCAGGGGTAGCGGAAACAATGAGCAGTTCTTC TRBV6-5 NA TRBJ2-1 NA
CASKPGLATSTDTQYF TGCGCCAGCAAACCGGGACTAGCGACTAGCACAGATACGCAGTATTTT TRBV5-1 NA TRBJ2-3 TRBD2
CASSWDSYEQYF TGTGCCAGCAGTTGGGACAGCTACGAGCAGTACTTC TRBV6-6 few TRBJ2-7 TRBD1
CASRGRAMGRGYTF TGTGCCAGCAGGGGCCGGGCCATGGGGCGCGGCTACACCTTC TRBV6-5 NA TRBJ1-2 NA
CASSLEGQGAVYEQYF TGTGCCAGCAGCTTAGAAGGACAGGGGGCGGTCTACGAGCAGTACTTC TRBV7-2 NA TRBJ2-7 TRBD1
CASRRQGWDTEAFF TGTGCCAGCAGACGACAGGGATGGGACACTGAAGCTTTCTTT TRBV6-6 NA TRBJ1-1 TRBD1
CASSEGTREAFF TGTGCCAGCAGTGAGGGGACACGAGAAGCTTTCTTT TRBV6-1 NA TRBJ1-1 NA
CASSLGSPIRGSETSGRQQYF TGTGCCAGCAGCTTAGGGTCTCCCATCAGGGGCTCTGAGACTAGCGGGAGACAGCAGTACTTC TRBV28 NA TRBJ2-7 TRBD2
CATSRALGSSYEQYF TGTGCCACCAGCAGAGCTCTGGGCTCTTCCTACGAGCAGTACTTC TRBV15 once TRBJ2-7 NA
CASREGINTGELFF TGTGCCAGCAGGGAGGGGATTAACACCGGGGAGCTGTTTTTT TRBV6-5 NA TRBJ2-2 NA